This T cell receptor beta chain comes out of a study of blood T cell repertoires in COVID-19. The overall study: Samples came from the United States, Italy and Spain, spanning acute and convalescent COVID-19.

Study processing details: Researchers report that nucleated cell counts were estimated from reference gene primer amplification. Clones were sequenced by immunoSEQ multiplex PCR, and TCRdb holds only the in-frame ones, with some missing. V and J calls and clone size come straight from that table; D and trimming were deduced from the DNA. The sample has roughly 150,000 clones, 81% seen once; the top ten hold roughly 10%. Per the germline V gene, CDR1 is SGDLS and CDR2 is YYNGEE. The ends lost 3 bases at V and 4 bases at J; junction bases unmatched: 5. The CDR3 consists of 14 residues. This sequence originates from a human donor in a cohort sampled during active COVID-19. This chain joins TRBV9 and TRBJ2-5; 8 bases are shared with TRBD2. What was sequenced was peripheral blood. CDR3 loop: CASSAGRAGETQYF. DNA for the CDR3: TGTGCCAGCAGCGCCGGGAGGGCTGGAGAGACCCAGTACTTC.